This TCR beta chain was profiled in a study of cytomegalovirus exposure and HLA in healthy donors (dated by TCRdb to about 2017). For context, the study as a whole: According to a later analysis, one platform produced both the roughly 130 validation repertoires and the 700 or so repertoires of the first cohort. The study aimed to test whether signatures of past pathogen exposure could be identified by cataloging public T cell receptors. A separate validation cohort of over 95 different subjects was used in addition to the roughly 700-subject first cohort. The study combined high-throughput TCR immunosequencing, statistical association of individual TCRs with disease status, and machine learning to predict cytomegalovirus infection status. Paper-wide results and their limitations: Most TCR sequences were observed very rarely across donors, whereas some public TCRs were present in many individuals. The classifier was reported to diagnose cytomegalovirus status with high specificity and sensitivity in both the original cohort and the validation cohort. All 120 or so repertoires were used to score co-occurrence in the validation cohort in a later analysis, because that analysis had no HLA typing for the cohort. According to the authors, the approach could potentially be generalized to other disease states and immunological phenotypes. Of the cluster scores, 90% to 95% were above 0 in a later analysis, which found that TCRs clustered in the first cohort also tended to co-occur in the 120 or so validation repertoires. A few of the identified cytomegalovirus-associated TCR beta chains were confirmed in vitro to be specific for cytomegalovirus antigens. In the study, some 180 TCR beta chains were listed as associated with cytomegalovirus.

The library was generated by the immunoSEQ multiplex PCR assay. As for the authors' bioinformatics: A statistical classification framework was built to diagnose cytomegalovirus status from the catalog of TCR beta chain sequences. The table was pulled from immuneACCESS by TCRdb, which kept in-frame rearrangements only. Such tables lose some clones; where checked, under half of the loss comes from unresolved V genes, and the rest has no known cause. The V and J calls and clone size come from that table; D and trimming were worked out from the DNA. The sample table records some 230,000 clones; around 90% of these occur just once. The ten biggest clones cover approximately 1.1% of the sample. From a lookup of the germline V gene (reference sequence), CDR1 and CDR2 are GTSNPN and SVGIG. Cut back by 4 bases and 5 bases, the V and J ends lie 17 bases apart. The CDR3 has 14 amino acids, counting the end cysteine and phenylalanine. This entry keeps only the CDR3 DNA: 42 bases, framed from base 1.

Comments on this clone: Its antigen is not yet known. Per-base quality was not reported, and no clone a single base away is much larger than it.

Donors formed part of the validation cohort, which comprised some 120 subjects and was distinct from the first cohort of under 750 subjects. Sequencing used PBMCs. The rearrangement joined TRBV30 to TRBJ2-5; the D gene identity is not certain. This clonotype was obtained from a woman aged 18-29 years in good health and CMV-seronegative. At the DNA level, the sequence is TGTGCCTGGAACGGTTTGTCCCCCCGCGAGACCCAGTACTTC. Its amino acids are CAWNGLSPRETQYF.